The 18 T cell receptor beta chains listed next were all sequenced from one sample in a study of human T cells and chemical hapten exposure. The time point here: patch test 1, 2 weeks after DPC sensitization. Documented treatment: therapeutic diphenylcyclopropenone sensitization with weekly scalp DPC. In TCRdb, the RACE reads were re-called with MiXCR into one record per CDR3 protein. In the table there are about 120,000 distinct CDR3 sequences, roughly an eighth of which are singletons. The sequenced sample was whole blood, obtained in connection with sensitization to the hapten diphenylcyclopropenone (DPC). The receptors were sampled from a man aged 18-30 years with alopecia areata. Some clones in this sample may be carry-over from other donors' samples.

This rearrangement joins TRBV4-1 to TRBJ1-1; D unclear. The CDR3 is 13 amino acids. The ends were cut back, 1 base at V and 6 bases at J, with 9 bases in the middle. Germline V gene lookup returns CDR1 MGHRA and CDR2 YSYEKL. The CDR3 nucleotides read TGCGCCAGCAGCCAAGTGGGCAGGCCTGAAGCTTTCTTT. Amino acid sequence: CASSQVGRPEAFF.

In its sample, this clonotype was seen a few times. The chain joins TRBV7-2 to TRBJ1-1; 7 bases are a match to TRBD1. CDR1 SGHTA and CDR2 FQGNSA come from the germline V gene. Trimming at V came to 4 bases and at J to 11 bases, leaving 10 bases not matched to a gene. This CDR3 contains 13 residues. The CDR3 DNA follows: TGTGCCAGCAGCTCCTCAAACAGGGGTCTGGCTTTCTTT. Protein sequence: CASSSSNRGLAFF. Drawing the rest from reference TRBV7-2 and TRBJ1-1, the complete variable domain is GAGVSQSPSNKVTEKGKDVELRCDPISGHTALYWYRQSLGQGLEFLIYFQGNSAPDKSGLPSDRFSAERTGGSVSTLTIQRTQQEDSAVYLCASSSSNRGLAFFGQGTRLTVV.

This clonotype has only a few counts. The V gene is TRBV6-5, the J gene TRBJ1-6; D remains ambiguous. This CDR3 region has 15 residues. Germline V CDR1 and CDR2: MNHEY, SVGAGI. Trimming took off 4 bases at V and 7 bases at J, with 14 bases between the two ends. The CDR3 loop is CASSLDRSRNSPLHF. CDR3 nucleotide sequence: TGTGCCAGCAGTTTAGACCGTTCGCGCAATTCACCCCTCCACTTT.

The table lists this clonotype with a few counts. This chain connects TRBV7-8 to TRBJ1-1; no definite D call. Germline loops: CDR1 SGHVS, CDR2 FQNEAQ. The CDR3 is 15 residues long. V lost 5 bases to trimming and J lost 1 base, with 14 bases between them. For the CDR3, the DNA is TGTGCCAGCAGCAATCAAGCTTTGCAGAACACTGAAGCTTTCTTT. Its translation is CASSNQALQNTEAFF.

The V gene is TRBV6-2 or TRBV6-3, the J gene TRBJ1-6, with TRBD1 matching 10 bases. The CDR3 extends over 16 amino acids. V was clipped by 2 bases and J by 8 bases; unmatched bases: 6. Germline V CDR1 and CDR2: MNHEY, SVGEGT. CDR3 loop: CASSYPTDRGYSPLHF. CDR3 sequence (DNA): TGTGCCAGCAGTTACCCCACGGACAGGGGGTATTCACCCCTCCACTTT.

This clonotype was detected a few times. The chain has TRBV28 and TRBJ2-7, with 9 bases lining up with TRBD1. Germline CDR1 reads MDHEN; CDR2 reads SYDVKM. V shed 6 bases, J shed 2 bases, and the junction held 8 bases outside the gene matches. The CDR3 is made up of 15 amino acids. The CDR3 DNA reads TGTGCCAGCAGAGACCGGGACAGGGCAACCTACGAGCAGTACTTC. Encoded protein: CASRDRDRATYEQYF.

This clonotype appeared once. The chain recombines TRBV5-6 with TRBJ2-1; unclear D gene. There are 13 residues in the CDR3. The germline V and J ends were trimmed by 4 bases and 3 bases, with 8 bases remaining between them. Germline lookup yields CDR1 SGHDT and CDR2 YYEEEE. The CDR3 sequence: CASSLTIYNEQFF. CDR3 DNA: TGTGCCAGCAGCCTGACAATCTACAATGAGCAGTTCTTC. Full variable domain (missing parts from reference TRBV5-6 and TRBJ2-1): DAGVTQSPTHLIKTRGQQVTLRCSPKSGHDTVSWYQQALGQGPQFIFQYYEEEERQRGNFPDRFSGHQFPNYSSELNVNALLLGDSALYLCASSLTIYNEQFFGPGTRLTVL.

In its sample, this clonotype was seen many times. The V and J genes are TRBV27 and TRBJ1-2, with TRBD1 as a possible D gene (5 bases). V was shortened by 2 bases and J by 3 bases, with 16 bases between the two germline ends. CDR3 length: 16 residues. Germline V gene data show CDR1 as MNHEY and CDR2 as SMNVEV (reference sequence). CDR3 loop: CASSLRSRVRDYGYTF. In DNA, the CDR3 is TGTGCCAGCAGTTTACGGTCGCGGGTCAGGGACTATGGCTACACCTTC.

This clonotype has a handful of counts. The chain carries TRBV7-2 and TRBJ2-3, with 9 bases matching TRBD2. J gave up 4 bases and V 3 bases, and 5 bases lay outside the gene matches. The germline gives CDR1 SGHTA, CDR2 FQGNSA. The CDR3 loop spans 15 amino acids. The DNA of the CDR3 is TGTGCCAGCAGCTTCTCGCGGGGGGGCGCAGATACGCAGTATTTT. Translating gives CASSFSRGGADTQYF.

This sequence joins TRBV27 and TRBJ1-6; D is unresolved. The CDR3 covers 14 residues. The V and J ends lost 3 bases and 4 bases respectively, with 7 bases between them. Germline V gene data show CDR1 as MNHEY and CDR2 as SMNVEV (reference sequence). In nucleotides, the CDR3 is TGTGCCAGCAGTTTCCGGATATATAATTCACCCCTCCACTTT. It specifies CASSFRIYNSPLHF.

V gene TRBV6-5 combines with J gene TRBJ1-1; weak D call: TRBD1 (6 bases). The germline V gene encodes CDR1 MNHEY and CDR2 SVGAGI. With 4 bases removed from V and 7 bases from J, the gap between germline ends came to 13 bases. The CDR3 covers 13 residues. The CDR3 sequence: CASSLTGFREAFF. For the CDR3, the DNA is TGTGCCAGCAGTTTAACAGGGTTTCGTGAAGCTTTCTTT.

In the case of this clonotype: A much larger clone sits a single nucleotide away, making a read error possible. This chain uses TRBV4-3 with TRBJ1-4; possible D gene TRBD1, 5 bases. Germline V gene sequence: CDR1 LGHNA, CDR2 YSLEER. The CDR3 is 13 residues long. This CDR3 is CASSQGRSAKLSF. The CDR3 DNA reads TGCGCCAGCAGCCAGGGACGCTCGGCAAAACTGTCTTTT.

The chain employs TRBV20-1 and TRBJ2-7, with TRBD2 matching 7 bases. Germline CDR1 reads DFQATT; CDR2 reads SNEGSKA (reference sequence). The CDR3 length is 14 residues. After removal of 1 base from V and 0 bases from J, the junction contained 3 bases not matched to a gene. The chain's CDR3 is CSARASGLSYEQYF. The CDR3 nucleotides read TGCAGTGCTAGAGCTAGCGGCCTCTCCTACGAGCAGTACTTC.

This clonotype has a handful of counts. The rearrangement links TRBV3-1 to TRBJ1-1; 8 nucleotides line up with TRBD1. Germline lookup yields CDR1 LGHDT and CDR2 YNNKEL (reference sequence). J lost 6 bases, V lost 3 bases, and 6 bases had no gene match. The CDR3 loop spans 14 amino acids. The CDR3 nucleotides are TGTGCCAGCAGCCAGGGGGACAGGAAGCCTGAAGCTTTCTTT. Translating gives CASSQGDRKPEAFF.

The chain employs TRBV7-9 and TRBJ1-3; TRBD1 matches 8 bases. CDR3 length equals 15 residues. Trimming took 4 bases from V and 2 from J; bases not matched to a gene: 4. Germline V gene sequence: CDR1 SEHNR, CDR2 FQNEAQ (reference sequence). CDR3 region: CASSWTGQAGNTIYF. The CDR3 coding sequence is TGTGCCAGCAGCTGGACAGGGCAAGCTGGAAACACCATATATTTT.

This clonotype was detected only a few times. The CDR3 loop reads CSATGQGQETQYF. CDR3 DNA: TGCAGTGCTACAGGACAGGGACAAGAGACCCAGTACTTC. The rearrangement joins TRBV20-1 to TRBJ2-5, with 8 bases fitting TRBD1. This CDR3 has 13 residues. Looked up from germline, CDR1 is DFQATT and CDR2 is SNEGSKA (reference sequence). V lost 4 bases to trimming and J lost 2 bases; unmatched junction nucleotides: 3.

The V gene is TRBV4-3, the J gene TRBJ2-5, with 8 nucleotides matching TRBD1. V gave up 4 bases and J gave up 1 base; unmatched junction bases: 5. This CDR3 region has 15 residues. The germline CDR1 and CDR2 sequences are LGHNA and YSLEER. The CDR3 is CASSRETGVQETQYF. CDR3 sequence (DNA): TGCGCCAGCAGCCGAGAGACAGGGGTCCAAGAGACCCAGTACTTC.

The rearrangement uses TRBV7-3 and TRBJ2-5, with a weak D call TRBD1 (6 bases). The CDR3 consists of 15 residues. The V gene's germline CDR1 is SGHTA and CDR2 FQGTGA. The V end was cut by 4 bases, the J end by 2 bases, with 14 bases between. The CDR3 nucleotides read TGTGCCAGCAGCTCCGGACAGACTCTTCAAGAGACCCAGTACTTC. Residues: CASSSGQTLQETQYF.